These 21 T cell receptor beta chains share one sample of origin, sequenced in a study of Ad26.COV2.S vaccination and SARS-CoV-2 variants. Sequenced by immunoSEQ multiplex PCR; TCRdb stores in-frame clones only, minus some. The table shows roughly 100,000 clones, with 60% to 85% occurring only once. The sequencing here drew on peripheral blood, taken after recovery from COVID-19. Receptors were obtained from a human donor who had recovered from COVID-19.

The chain has TRBV28 and TRBJ2-1; tentatively, D is TRBD2 (6 bases). The CDR3 sequence is 16 residues long. V shed 3 bases and J shed 0 bases, with 12 bases lying between them. Germline CDR1 and CDR2: MDHEN and SYDVKM. This CDR3 is CASSFSLGGSYNEQFF. The DNA for the CDR3 is TGTGCCAGCAGTTTTAGCTTGGGGGGCTCCTACAATGAGCAGTTCTTC.

The chain has TRBV4-2 and TRBJ2-7; 12 bases agree with TRBD1. The junction had 6 bases not matched to a gene; V was cut back by 10 bases and J by 5 bases. Germline CDR1 LGHNA, CDR2 YNFKEQ. The CDR3 runs 13 residues. CDR3 sequence: CATSGQGAHEQYF. For the CDR3, the DNA is TGTGCCACCTCGGGACAGGGGGCCCACGAGCAGTACTTC.

The chain combines TRBV18 with TRBJ1-6; maybe TRBD1 (6 bases). With 6 bases removed from V and 6 bases from J, the gap between germline ends came to 15 bases. Germline V CDR1 and CDR2: KGHSH, LQKENI. This CDR3 comprises 15 residues. CDR3 DNA sequence: TGTGCCAGCTCGGTAACAGGGATGGGTAATTCACCCCTCCACTTT. It translates to CASSVTGMGNSPLHF.

The chain combines TRBV2 with TRBJ2-3, with D hard to call. The CDR3 sequence is 11 residues long. V was pared by 10 bases and J by 5 bases, with 10 bases between. Germline assignment: CDR1 SNHLY and CDR2 FYNNEI. The CDR3 region is CATPLGDTQYF. The DNA for the CDR3 is TGTGCCACTCCCCTGGGAGATACGCAGTATTTT.

V and J are TRBV2 and TRBJ2-6; no reliable D call. With 3 bases removed from V and 0 bases from J, the gap between germline ends came to 3 bases. CDR1 and CDR2 (germline): SNHLY, FYNNEI. This CDR3 has 14 amino acids. DNA of the CDR3: TGTGCCAGCAGTGACTTCTCTGGGGCCAACGTCCTGACTTTC. Translation: CASSDFSGANVLTF.

This clone has just a few counts. This sequence joins TRBV27 and TRBJ2-7, with D perhaps matching TRBD1 or TRBD2 (5 bases each). This CDR3 is built from 13 residues. Trimming stripped 1 base from V and 7 bases from J, with 11 bases between. The germline V gene has CDR1 MNHEY and CDR2 SMNVEV (reference sequence). CDR3 in amino acids: CASSLWGSQEQYF. CDR3 DNA sequence: TGTGCCAGCAGTTTATGGGGGTCCCAAGAGCAGTACTTC.

The chain couples TRBV4-2 to TRBJ2-7; 9 nucleotides match TRBD1. The germline V gene encodes CDR1 LGHNA and CDR2 YNFKEQ. CDR3 length: 15 amino acids. J was trimmed by 2 bases and V by 2 bases; bases with no gene match: 4. The CDR3 nucleotides read TGTGCCAGCAGCCAACGCGGACAGGGGCCCTACGAGCAGTACTTC. Protein sequence: CASSQRGQGPYEQYF.

CDR3 sequence (DNA): TGTGCCAGCAGCGTAGGTTTTGGACAGGGGTCGGAAGCTTTCTTT. Protein: CASSVGFGQGSEAFF. The chain has TRBV9 and TRBJ1-1; 9 nucleotides match TRBD1. Germline trimming cut 0 bases from V and 8 bases from J; bases unmatched to any gene: 8. Germline V CDR1 and CDR2: SGDLS, YYNGEE. This CDR3 comprises 15 residues.

This chain joins TRBV11-2 and TRBJ2-7; the D call may be TRBD1 or TRBD2 (7 bases each). Germline V gene sequence: CDR1 SGHAT, CDR2 FQNNGV. CDR3 size: 16 residues. The V gene lost 1 base and the J gene lost 2 bases, with 15 bases spanning the gap. CDR3 amino acids: CASSLVQGGKTYEQYF. DNA for the CDR3: TGTGCCAGCAGCTTAGTTCAGGGGGGGAAAACCTACGAGCAGTACTTC. Complete variable domain (other parts from reference TRBV11-2 and TRBJ2-7): EAGVAQSPRYKIIEKRQSVAFWCNPISGHATLYWYQQILGQGPKLLIQFQNNGVVDDSQLPKDRFSAERLKGVDSTLKIQPAKLEDSAVYLCASSLVQGGKTYEQYFGPGTRLTVT.

This clone showed up just once. The gene calls are TRBV6-5 and TRBJ1-2; TRBD1 matches at 10 bases. The trim removed 6 bases at V and 7 bases at J, leaving 11 bases unmatched. The CDR3 loop spans 15 amino acids. Germline loops: CDR1 MNHEY, CDR2 SVGAGI. As DNA, the CDR3 is TGTGCCAGCAGGACAATGGGACAGGGGTATGGTGGCTACACCTTC. Protein: CASRTMGQGYGGYTF.

The gene calls are TRBV7-9 and TRBJ1-4; no clear D gene. The CDR3 sequence is 14 residues long. CDR1 SEHNR and CDR2 FQNEAQ come from the germline V gene (reference sequence). Trimming left V 4 bases short and J 7 bases short, with 13 bases between. CDR3 nucleotides: TGTGCCAGCAGCTACCCCGGCGGGCGTGAAAAACTGTTTTTT. Protein: CASSYPGGREKLFF.

The rearrangement uses TRBV11-2 and TRBJ2-5; D is unclear. The CDR3 extends over 15 amino acids. Deletions cut 0 bases from V and 9 bases from J, with 17 bases between. The germline CDR1 and CDR2 sequences are SGHAT and FQNNGV. The chain's CDR3 is CASSLDSPQSAAQYF. In DNA, the CDR3 is TGTGCCAGCAGCTTAGACTCCCCGCAGTCCGCGGCCCAGTACTTC.

The rearrangement joins TRBV23-1 to TRBJ1-2; D ambiguous. TRBV23-1 belongs to the ORF category, with a function that is uncertain. This CDR3 spans 15 amino acids. V was cut by 1 base and J by 7 bases, with 16 bases left in between. The CDR3 DNA is TGCGCCAGCAGTCAATTAACAGTCCGTGTACCTGGCTACACCTTC. The encoded protein is CASSQLTVRVPGYTF.

The rearrangement joins TRBV3-1 (or the pseudogene TRBV3-2) to TRBJ2-7, with D tentatively TRBD1 (5 bases). V gave up 5 bases and J gave up 5 bases, with 13 bases separating them. Per the germline V gene, CDR1 is LGHDT and CDR2 is YNNKEL (reference sequence). The CDR3 is made up of 13 amino acids. This CDR3 reads CASSRQMGNEQYF. The CDR3 coding sequence is TGTGCCAGCAGCAGACAGATGGGGAACGAGCAGTACTTC.

The rearrangement links TRBV24-1 to TRBJ2-3, with 7 bases matching TRBD1. This CDR3 is built from 14 residues. Germline CDR1 reads KGHDR; CDR2 reads SFDVKD. Trimming at V came to 6 bases and at J to 3 bases, leaving 5 bases not matched to a gene. The CDR3 region has the DNA TGTGCCACCAGTAGAGGGGGCATAACAGATACGCAGTATTTT. Protein sequence: CATSRGGITDTQYF.

This chain links TRBV6-5 with TRBJ2-3; 11 nucleotides agree with TRBD2. Trimming at V came to 6 bases and at J to 6 bases, leaving 8 bases not matched to a gene. CDR1 and CDR2 (germline): MNHEY, SVGAGI. CDR3 length equals 15 residues. The CDR3 region has the DNA TGTGCCAGCAGGGGAACTAGCGGGGGCCCTGATACGCAGTATTTT. Translating it yields CASRGTSGGPDTQYF.

The genes are TRBV6-5 and TRBJ2-1; TRBD1 agrees at 8 bases. The CDR3 loop spans 15 amino acids. Germline CDR1 MNHEY, CDR2 SVGAGI. The V segment lost 6 bases and the J segment 7 bases; nucleotides outside the gene matches: 11. Here the CDR3 reads CASRAGQGLGNEQFF. The CDR3 nucleotides are TGTGCCAGCAGAGCCGGACAGGGTTTGGGGAATGAGCAGTTCTTC.

The gene calls are TRBV2 and TRBJ1-1; D possibly corresponds to TRBD1 (5 bases). Germline CDR1 and CDR2: SNHLY and FYNNEI. This CDR3 contains 15 residues. The V end lost 7 bases, the J end lost 4 bases, and 19 bases lay between the germline ends. The CDR3 loop is CASKEQWGLGTEAFF. The DNA of the CDR3 is TGTGCCAGCAAGGAGCAGTGGGGACTGGGCACTGAAGCTTTCTTT.

At least ten counts were recorded for this clone. V usage is TRBV10-1 and J usage is TRBJ2-3; no definite D call. V was cut by 2 bases and J by 5 bases, with 14 bases left in between. The CDR3 is 15 residues long. CDR1 and CDR2 from the germline V gene are WNHNN and SYGVQD (reference sequence). CDR3 sequence (DNA): TGCGCCAGCAGTGAGAATATAGGAGTGGGAGATACGCAGTATTTT. This translates into CASSENIGVGDTQYF.

This chain links TRBV7-9 with TRBJ1-2; D not resolved. CDR1 SEHNR and CDR2 FQNEAQ come from the germline V gene (reference sequence). The CDR3 spans 15 residues. Trimming pared 6 bases from V and 1 base from J, leaving 15 bases between. The CDR3 sequence is CASSFGRARNYGYTF. The CDR3 coding sequence is TGTGCCAGCAGTTTCGGGAGGGCCCGTAACTATGGCTACACCTTC. The whole variable domain, filled in from reference TRBV7-9 and TRBJ1-2, reads DTGVSQNPRHKITKRGQNVTFRCDPISEHNRLYWYRQTLGQGPEFLTYFQNEAQLEKSRLLSDRFSAERPKGSFSTLEIQRTEQGDSAMYLCASSFGRARNYGYTFGSGTRLTVV.

This clone was observed a handful of times. The chain uses TRBV4-1 and TRBJ2-7; 9 bases align to TRBD2. V trimming: 5 bases; J trimming: 2 bases; junction bases outside the gene matches: 7. Germline lookup yields CDR1 MGHRA and CDR2 YSYEKL. This CDR3 has 15 residues. The CDR3 DNA sequence: TGCGCCAGCAGCTTCCGACTAGCGGAAACCTACGAGCAGTACTTC. Protein sequence: CASSFRLAETYEQYF.